These 32 T cell receptor beta chains originate from one sample sequenced in a study of OX40 agonist ivuxolimab in advanced cancers. The protocol was immunoSEQ multiplex PCR, while the TCRdb copy is restricted to in-frame clones and leaves out a portion. The sample includes about 77,000 clones, about 85% of them seen just once. This sample comprised CD4+ or CD8+ T cells sorted from blood, obtained in a trial of the OX40 agonist ivuxolimab. These TCRs come from an adult with an advanced solid tumor such as melanoma, head and neck, liver or kidney cancer.

The V and J genes are TRBV2 and TRBJ1-6, with unresolved D. The V and J ends lost 6 bases and 7 bases respectively, with 13 bases between them. CDR3 length: 14 amino acids. CDR1 is SNHLY and CDR2 is FYNNEI in the germline V gene. CDR3 nucleotide sequence: TGTGCCAGCAGATCCCCGTGGGGAAATTCACCCCTCCACTTT. Translated, it gives CASRSPWGNSPLHF. The full variable domain, with the rest looked up from reference TRBV2 and TRBJ1-6, is EPEVTQTPSHQVTQMGQEVILRCVPISNHLYFYWYRQILGQKVEFLVSFYNNEISEKSEIFDDQFSVERPDGSNFTLKIRSTKLEDSAMYFCASRSPWGNSPLHFGNGTRLTVT.

The chain recombines TRBV9 with TRBJ2-3, with 9 positions matching TRBD1. V was clipped by 3 bases and J by 3 bases; unmatched bases: 5. CDR1 SGDLS and CDR2 YYNGEE come from the germline V gene. The CDR3 is 15 residues long. This CDR3 is CASSAGQGLTDTQYF. The CDR3 DNA follows: TGTGCCAGCAGCGCGGGACAGGGTCTTACAGATACGCAGTATTTT.

V usage is TRBV11-1 and J usage is TRBJ1-2, with D perhaps TRBD1 (6 bases). The CDR3 spans 13 residues. Trimming took 4 bases from V and 5 from J, leaving 11 bases between them. Germline CDR1 and CDR2: SGHAT and FQDESV (reference sequence). The CDR3 DNA reads TGTGCCAGCAGCTCCCGACAGGAATATGGCTACACCTTC. This translates into CASSSRQEYGYTF.

This chain connects TRBV6-1 to TRBJ2-7, with 11 bases identical to TRBD1. In germline, CDR1 is MNHNS, CDR2 SASEGT. The ends lost 6 bases at V and 6 bases at J; junction bases unmatched: 7. The CDR3 is made up of 14 amino acids. CDR3: CASSPGQGAVEQYF. The CDR3 region has the DNA TGTGCCAGCAGCCCCGGACAGGGGGCGGTCGAGCAGTACTTC.

This rearrangement joins TRBV7-2 to TRBJ1-1; TRBD1 aligns across 7 bases. The length of the CDR3 is 16 residues. The germline V gene encodes CDR1 SGHTA and CDR2 FQGNSA. V was clipped by 4 bases and J by 0 bases; unmatched bases: 8. CDR3 in DNA: TGTGCCAGCAGCTCGCAAGGGACAGCTCTGAACACTGAAGCTTTCTTT. Its protein product is CASSSQGTALNTEAFF.

This chain connects TRBV28 to TRBJ1-2, with 8 bases fitting TRBD1. With 1 base clipped from V and 2 bases from J, the junction kept 6 bases outside the gene matches. Looked up from germline, CDR1 is MDHEN and CDR2 is SYDVKM. The length of the CDR3 is 16 residues. The CDR3 loop reads CASSLLAGGINYGYTF. CDR3 DNA sequence: TGTGCCAGCAGTTTATTGGCAGGGGGCATAAACTATGGCTACACCTTC.

J is TRBJ2-1 and V is TRBV7-8; TRBD2 agrees at 12 bases. Germline assignment: CDR1 SGHVS and CDR2 FQNEAQ. J gave up 9 bases and V 6 bases, and 12 bases lay outside the gene matches. The length of the CDR3 is 16 residues. The CDR3 bases are TGTGCCAGCAGAATGCTAGCGGGGGGGCCGGGTGGTGAGCAGTTCTTC. As protein: CASRMLAGGPGGEQFF.

The rearrangement uses TRBV9 and TRBJ2-1, with 14 bases lining up with TRBD2. Per germline, CDR1 SGDLS and CDR2 YYNGEE. V dropped 4 bases and J dropped 3; count of bases not matched to a gene: 6. The CDR3 covers 17 residues. CDR3 nucleotide sequence: TGTGCCAGCAGCTTTCGACTAGCGGGGGGGCGCTACAATGAGCAGTTCTTC. Amino acid sequence: CASSFRLAGGRYNEQFF.

This chain links TRBV30 with TRBJ1-1; tentatively, D is TRBD1 (6 bases). The CDR3 consists of 12 residues. The V and J ends lost 3 bases and 6 bases respectively, with 11 bases between them. From germline, CDR1 is GTSNPN and CDR2 SVGIG (reference sequence). CDR3 bases: TGTGCCTGGAGCGAGAGGACAGCTGAAGCTTTCTTT. It specifies CAWSERTAEAFF.

Here the CDR3 DNA reads TGTGCCAGCAACCCGGCGGGGGAGCAGTACTTC. This encodes CASNPAGEQYF. V gene TRBV5-6 combines with J gene TRBJ2-7; weak D call: TRBD2 (6 bases). The V end lost 6 bases, the J end lost 7 bases, and 11 bases lay between the germline ends. Germline CDR1 is SGHDT and CDR2 is YYEEEE. This CDR3 contains 11 residues.

The chain joins TRBV10-3 to TRBJ2-2; D may match TRBD1 or TRBD2 (6 bases each). The germline V and J ends were trimmed by 10 bases and 4 bases, with 19 bases remaining between them. Germline CDR1 and CDR2: ENHRY and SYGVKD. CDR3 length: 15 residues. For the CDR3, the DNA is TGTGCCACCTCGTCAGGGGCCGGGGGCACCGGGGAGCTGTTTTTT. This codes for CATSSGAGGTGELFF.

V and J are TRBV7-9 and TRBJ2-5; the D is unclear. Germline V gene data show CDR1 as SEHNR and CDR2 as FQNEAQ (reference sequence). Trimming left V 5 bases short and J 1 base short, with 11 bases between. The length of the CDR3 is 14 residues. This CDR3 reads CASSVRGIQETQYF. The DNA of the CDR3 is TGTGCCAGCAGCGTCAGAGGCATCCAAGAGACCCAGTACTTC. Based on the CDR3 plus reference TRBV7-9 and TRBJ2-5, the full variable domain is DTGVSQNPRHKITKRGQNVTFRCDPISEHNRLYWYRQTLGQGPEFLTYFQNEAQLEKSRLLSDRFSAERPKGSFSTLEIQRTEQGDSAMYLCASSVRGIQETQYFGPGTRLLVL.

This chain links TRBV30 with TRBJ1-2; 8 positions agree with TRBD1. This CDR3 has 15 amino acids. Per germline, CDR1 GTSNPN and CDR2 SVGIG (reference sequence). V lost 3 bases and J lost 2; bases outside the gene matches: 8. The CDR3 spells CAWRGVRGQNYGYTF. Written as DNA, the CDR3 is TGTGCCTGGAGGGGCGTCAGGGGGCAAAACTATGGCTACACCTTC.

This chain links TRBV19 with TRBJ1-1; D call uncertain. Trimming removed 3 bases from V and 5 bases from J, with 13 bases in between. This CDR3 is built from 14 residues. Germline loops: CDR1 LNHDA, CDR2 SQIVND (reference sequence). CDR3 loop: CASSMGIGVTEAFF. The CDR3 nucleotides read TGTGCCAGTAGTATGGGAATTGGAGTGACTGAAGCTTTCTTT.

This clone turned up a few times. The chain uses TRBV7-2 and TRBJ1-1; D remains unclear. Trimming removed 1 base at V and 1 base at J, with 10 bases between. This CDR3 has 15 amino acids. The germline CDR1 and CDR2 sequences are SGHTA and FQGNSA. In nucleotides, the CDR3 is TGTGCCAGCAGCTTAGGTGGCACTAGGAACACTGAAGCTTTCTTT. It translates to CASSLGGTRNTEAFF.

The chain is built from TRBV4-2 and TRBJ2-3; TRBD2 might be the D (6 bases). CDR1 and CDR2 from the germline V gene are LGHNA and YNFKEQ. The germline V and J ends were trimmed by 2 bases and 2 bases, with 23 bases remaining between them. The CDR3 loop spans 19 amino acids. The CDR3 DNA reads as TGTGCCAGCAGCCAACAAGTGGGAGTCGGGACTGATTACACAGATACGCAGTATTTT. This sequence encodes CASSQQVGVGTDYTDTQYF.

The chain uses TRBV5-1 and TRBJ1-4; possible D gene TRBD1, 5 bases. V was shortened by 0 bases and J by 1 base, with 10 bases between the two germline ends. The CDR3 extends over 16 amino acids. Looked up from germline, CDR1 is SGHRS and CDR2 is YFSETQ. The DNA of the CDR3 is TGCGCCAGCAGCTTGGCCCAGGGTGGAACTAATGAAAAACTGTTTTTT. Encoded protein: CASSLAQGGTNEKLFF.

The V and J genes are TRBV4-1 and TRBJ1-2; perhaps TRBD1 as D (5 bases). Germline loops: CDR1 MGHRA, CDR2 YSYEKL. Deletions cut 0 bases from V and 4 bases from J, with 12 bases between. The CDR3 spans 15 residues. In DNA form, the CDR3 reads TGCGCCAGCAGCCAAGATCCCCAGGGTGTCTATGGCTACACCTTC. Its translation is CASSQDPQGVYGYTF.

This sequence joins TRBV5-1 and TRBJ2-1; D remains unclear. CDR1 SGHRS and CDR2 YFSETQ come from the germline V gene. This CDR3 has 13 amino acids. With 3 bases removed from V and 7 bases from J, the gap between germline ends came to 11 bases. CDR3 in amino acids: CASSWVQQNEQFF. DNA for the CDR3: TGCGCCAGCAGCTGGGTTCAGCAAAATGAGCAGTTCTTC.

This chain links TRBV6-1 with TRBJ2-1, with 8 bases that match TRBD2. The germline V gene has CDR1 MNHNS and CDR2 SASEGT. The V gene end was trimmed by 8 bases and the J gene end by 9 bases; junction bases not matched to a gene: 9. CDR3 length: 13 amino acids. The CDR3 sequence is CASATGGPSEQFF. In DNA, the CDR3 is TGTGCCAGCGCAACGGGGGGGCCTAGTGAGCAGTTCTTC.

Remarks on this clone: The sample carries other DNA sequences with the same CDR3. CDR3 region: CASSLGGGQETQYF. As DNA, the CDR3 is TGCGCCAGCAGCTTGGGCGGGGGCCAAGAGACCCAGTACTTC. The rearrangement joins TRBV5-1 to TRBJ2-5, with 7 bases lining up with TRBD2. J gave up 1 base and V 0 bases, and 0 bases lay outside the gene matches. The CDR3 is 14 amino acids. CDR1 SGHRS and CDR2 YFSETQ come from the germline V gene.

This rearrangement joins TRBV6-5 to TRBJ2-3; D is perhaps TRBD2 (7 bases). Germline lookup yields CDR1 MNHEY and CDR2 SVGAGI. V was cut by 7 bases and J by 4 bases, with 18 bases left in between. This CDR3 is 15 amino acids long. The CDR3 is CASTPAGAGADTQYF. CDR3 DNA: TGTGCCAGCACCCCTGCGGGGGCGGGGGCAGATACGCAGTATTTT.

The V call is TRBV7-9, the J call TRBJ1-2; no reliable D call. Deletions cut 5 bases from V and 2 bases from J, with 12 bases between. This CDR3 has 14 residues. The germline V gene encodes CDR1 SEHNR and CDR2 FQNEAQ (reference sequence). The CDR3 sequence: CASSPDGENYGYTF. The CDR3 DNA is TGTGCCAGCAGCCCGGACGGGGAAAACTATGGCTACACCTTC.

The V call is TRBV25-1, the J call TRBJ2-5; TRBD1 is a possible D gene (6 bases). The J call may be mistaken, given a closer DNA end match to TRBJ2-7. Germline loops: CDR1 MGHDK, CDR2 SYGVNS. The CDR3 spans 14 residues. CDR3 nucleotide sequence: TGTGCCAGCTCTAGGACAGTTGGGCCCTACGAGCAGTACTTC. It yields the protein CASSRTVGPYEQYF.

The chain uses TRBV4-2 and TRBJ1-6; a weak D match, TRBD1 (5 bases). Germline V gene data show CDR1 as LGHNA and CDR2 as YNFKEQ. CDR3 size: 16 residues. Trimming took off 0 bases at V and 7 bases at J, with 13 bases between the two ends. CDR3: CASSQDPRGGNSPLHF. CDR3 sequence (DNA): TGTGCCAGCAGCCAAGATCCGAGGGGAGGCAATTCACCCCTCCACTTT.

The chain carries TRBV6-5 and TRBJ2-3, with TRBD2 as a possible D gene (7 bases). Per the germline V gene, CDR1 is MNHEY and CDR2 is SVGAGI. This CDR3 spans 14 amino acids. Trimming shortened V by 5 bases and J by 5 bases, and 14 bases separated the two germline ends. The CDR3 spells CASSIRGAQDTQYF. CDR3 nucleotide sequence: TGTGCCAGCAGTATACGGGGGGCTCAAGATACGCAGTATTTT.

The gene calls are TRBV18 and TRBJ2-7; either TRBD1 or TRBD2 may fit D (6 bases each). Germline V CDR1 and CDR2: KGHSH, LQKENI. The CDR3 has 16 amino acids. V was clipped by 3 bases and J by 5 bases, with 20 bases between them. Written as DNA, the CDR3 is TGTGCCAGCTCACCCCTGTTTGTAGGGGGGCGAAACGAGCAGTACTTC. Its translation: CASSPLFVGGRNEQYF.

The V and J genes are TRBV7-2 and TRBJ2-1, with D perhaps TRBD2 (5 bases). Germline-derived CDR1 and CDR2 are SGHTA and FQGNSA. This CDR3 has 13 amino acids. V lost 5 bases to trimming and J lost 13 bases, with 18 bases between them. The CDR3 spells CASSRAEAFTQFF. In DNA form, the CDR3 reads TGTGCCAGCAGCCGAGCGGAAGCCTTTACTCAGTTCTTC. The full variable domain, its missing parts supplied by reference TRBV7-2 and TRBJ2-1, is GAGVSQSPSNKVTEKGKDVELRCDPISGHTALYWYRQSLGQGLEFLIYFQGNSAPDKSGLPSDRFSAERTGGSVSTLTIQRTQQEDSAVYLCASSRAEAFTQFFGPGTRLTVL.

The genes are TRBV7-2 and TRBJ2-5; D uncertain. The germline V and J ends were trimmed by 0 bases and 0 bases, with 8 bases remaining between them. CDR1 and CDR2 (germline): SGHTA, FQGNSA. This CDR3 comprises 15 residues. CDR3 protein: CASSLALGYQETQYF. The CDR3 DNA is TGTGCCAGCAGCTTAGCGCTAGGATACCAAGAGACCCAGTACTTC.

The chain combines TRBV5-6 with TRBJ1-2; 8 nucleotides match TRBD1. V gave up 4 bases and J gave up 1 base; unmatched junction bases: 6. Germline V gene sequence: CDR1 SGHDT, CDR2 YYEEEE. CDR3 size: 15 residues. Here the CDR3 DNA reads TGTGCCAGCAGCGGGGGACAGGAGATTAACTATGGCTACACCTTC. It specifies CASSGGQEINYGYTF.

The genes are TRBV19 and TRBJ1-1; 11 nucleotides agree with TRBD1. Germline CDR1 reads LNHDA; CDR2 reads SQIVND (reference sequence). J gave up 2 bases and V 7 bases, and 12 bases lay outside the gene matches. There are 17 residues in the CDR3. CDR3 nucleotides: TGTGCCAGTACAGCTACCGGACAGGGGGCGTTTAACACTGAAGCTTTCTTT. As protein: CASTATGQGAFNTEAFF.

This clone was counted a single time. The chain recombines TRBV7-9 with TRBJ2-1; perhaps D is TRBD1 or TRBD2 (6 bases each). CDR3 length: 13 amino acids. Germline V lookup: CDR1 SEHNR, CDR2 FQNEAQ (reference sequence). Trimming took off 6 bases at V and 6 bases at J, with 12 bases between the two ends. The CDR3 DNA sequence: TGTGCCAGCAGTCCACAGGGAGGCAATGAGCAGTTCTTC. Translating it yields CASSPQGGNEQFF.